This TCR beta chain was sequenced in a study of blood T cell repertoires in COVID-19. Study-level information: The study drew acute and convalescent COVID-19 samples from the United States, Italy and Spain.

The CDR3 contains 14 residues. Germline-derived CDR1 and CDR2 are MDHEN and SYDVKM. V gave up 2 bases and J gave up 10 bases, with 14 bases separating them. In the authors' workflow: Nucleated cell counts were estimated from reference gene primer amplification. Measured with immunoSEQ multiplex PCR; TCRdb has only the in-frame clones, and not every one. The V and J calls and the clone size are those of that table, but D and trimming were determined from the DNA. The data hold more than 95,000 clones, with about 79% observed a single time. V and J are TRBV28 and TRBJ1-4; unclear D gene. The origin of this receptor is a man in his forties with active or convalescent COVID-19. The sample taken for sequencing was peripheral blood. The CDR3, as DNA: TGTGCCAGCAGTTTACCCCAAAGTCGCGGAAAACTGTTTTTT. Encoded protein: CASSLPQSRGKLFF.